These 30 T cell receptor beta chains were sequenced from one sample in a study of shared clonotypes between healthy human individuals. Sequenced by immunoSEQ multiplex PCR; TCRdb stores in-frame clones only, minus some. The sample yields roughly 2.2 million clones, 92% seen once. The sequenced sample consisted of naive CD4+ T cells from PBMCs. Subset in this sample: CD45RA+ positively selected. The receptors here all came from a man between 18 and 35 years old in good health. Some clones in this sample may be carry-over from other donors' samples.

The chain carries TRBV25-1 and TRBJ1-1, with D unresolved. Looked up from germline, CDR1 is MGHDK and CDR2 is SYGVNS. The CDR3 spans 13 residues. V dropped 3 bases and J dropped 7 bases, with 12 bases sitting between them. This chain's CDR3 is CASSDPGRSEAFF. Written as DNA, the CDR3 is TGTGCCAGCAGTGATCCGGGCAGGAGTGAAGCTTTCTTT.

This clone appeared a single time. The chain couples TRBV11-2 to TRBJ1-1, with unresolved D. From germline, CDR1 is SGHAT and CDR2 FQNNGV. V lost 4 bases to trimming and J lost 0 bases, with 15 bases between them. The CDR3 sequence is 16 residues long. The CDR3 sequence is CASSWVEGGLNTEAFF. The CDR3 DNA sequence: TGTGCCAGCAGCTGGGTAGAGGGAGGGTTGAACACTGAAGCTTTCTTT. The full variable domain, with the rest looked up from reference TRBV11-2 and TRBJ1-1, is EAGVAQSPRYKIIEKRQSVAFWCNPISGHATLYWYQQILGQGPKLLIQFQNNGVVDDSQLPKDRFSAERLKGVDSTLKIQPAKLEDSAVYLCASSWVEGGLNTEAFFGQGTRLTVV.

The chain couples TRBV5-1 to TRBJ2-2; 8 bases line up with TRBD2. There are 16 residues in the CDR3. Germline trimming cut 5 bases from V and 5 bases from J; bases unmatched to any gene: 11. CDR1 is SGHRS, CDR2 YFSETQ, per germline. The CDR3 DNA reads as TGCGCCAGCAGTTCCGAACCAGCGGGAGAGACCGGGGAGCTGTTTTTT. Its translation is CASSSEPAGETGELFF. Drawing the rest from reference TRBV5-1 and TRBJ2-2, the complete variable domain is KAGVTQTPRYLIKTRGQQVTLSCSPISGHRSVSWYQQTPGQGLQFLFEYFSETQRNKGNFPGRFSGRQFSNSRSEMNVSTLELGDSALYLCASSSEPAGETGELFFGEGSRLTVL.

This chain uses TRBV5-4 with TRBJ1-1; 7 nucleotides agree with TRBD1. The CDR3 runs to 14 residues. J was trimmed by 8 bases and V by 0 bases; bases with no gene match: 7. CDR1 and CDR2 (germline): SGHNT, YYREEE (reference sequence). The DNA for the CDR3 is TGTGCCAGCAGCTTGGGGGACAGTTCTACCGAAGCTTTCTTT. It codes for CASSLGDSSTEAFF.

The V call is TRBV23-1, the J call TRBJ2-7; D gene uncertain. TRBV23-1 is an open reading frame, and its role is uncertain. V was shortened by 8 bases and J by 2 bases, with 7 bases between the two germline ends. The CDR3 is 11 amino acids. CDR3 loop: CASPQAYEQYF. Written as DNA, the CDR3 is TGCGCCAGCCCGCAGGCCTACGAGCAGTACTTC.

V gene TRBV5-1 combines with J gene TRBJ1-3, with unresolved D. Trimming removed 1 base from V and 4 bases from J, with 12 bases in between. The CDR3 is made up of 15 amino acids. The germline gives CDR1 SGHRS, CDR2 YFSETQ. The CDR3 is CASSLTTGTGNTIYF. The CDR3 DNA is TGCGCCAGCAGCTTGACGACGGGTACAGGAAACACCATATATTTT.

V is TRBV5-1 and J is TRBJ2-1; 12 bases are shared with TRBD2. This CDR3 has 15 residues. Germline V gives CDR1 SGHRS, CDR2 YFSETQ. The trim removed 9 bases at V and 6 bases at J, leaving 10 bases unmatched. The CDR3 loop reads CATKSGTSGFNEQFF. DNA of the CDR3: TGCGCCACCAAATCCGGGACTAGCGGGTTCAATGAGCAGTTCTTC.

This clone has just a few counts. This sample also contains other DNA sequences that code for the same CDR3. The chain joins TRBV5-1 to TRBJ1-1; D gene ambiguous. The germline V and J ends were trimmed by 0 bases and 1 base, with 7 bases remaining between them. This CDR3 is built from 14 residues. Germline CDR1 is SGHRS and CDR2 is YFSETQ. The CDR3 nucleotides read TGCGCCAGCAGCTTGGAACCTCAGAACACTGAAGCTTTCTTT. Amino acid sequence: CASSLEPQNTEAFF.

This clone was seen just once. The chain carries TRBV30 and TRBJ1-1, with 10 bases identical to TRBD1. CDR1 is GTSNPN and CDR2 is SVGIG in the germline V gene (reference sequence). The CDR3 is 17 amino acids. V dropped 2 bases and J dropped 1; count of bases not matched to a gene: 10. DNA for the CDR3: TGTGCCTGGAGTTCCACGGCGGGACAGGGGAAGAACACTGAAGCTTTCTTT. It is translated as CAWSSTAGQGKNTEAFF.

The chain recombines TRBV5-1 with TRBJ2-2, with D possibly being TRBD1 or TRBD2 (6 bases each). The germline V gene has CDR1 SGHRS and CDR2 YFSETQ. The CDR3 consists of 16 residues. Trimming took off 2 bases at V and 7 bases at J, with 18 bases between the two ends. CDR3 loop: CASSFLVRGQGGELFF. CDR3 sequence (DNA): TGCGCCAGCAGCTTTCTGGTCCGGGGGCAAGGCGGGGAGCTGTTTTTT.

Turning to this clone: Distinct nucleotide sequences in the sample also encode this CDR3. This rearrangement joins TRBV7-2 to TRBJ2-1, with D uncertain. CDR1 and CDR2 (germline): SGHTA, FQGNSA. CDR3 length: 12 amino acids. Trimming took off 3 bases at V and 5 bases at J, with 5 bases between the two ends. CDR3 coding DNA: TGTGCCAGCAGCTTTTTTAACAATGAGCAGTTCTTC. This translates into CASSFFNNEQFF.

The CDR3 sequence: CASSEGPGLANQPQHF. The DNA of the CDR3 is TGTGCCAGCAGTGAAGGTCCAGGACTTGCTAATCAGCCCCAGCATTTT. This sequence joins TRBV6-1 and TRBJ1-5; D remains unclear. Germline V lookup: CDR1 MNHNS, CDR2 SASEGT. There are 16 residues in the CDR3. Between the trimmed V and J ends, which lost 1 base and 4 bases, there was a span of 14 bases.

The genes are TRBV9 and TRBJ2-5; no definite D call. This CDR3 has 13 amino acids. The germline V and J ends were trimmed by 0 bases and 4 bases, with 7 bases remaining between them. Germline V gene lookup returns CDR1 SGDLS and CDR2 YYNGEE. DNA for the CDR3: TGTGCCAGCAGCGTAGGGTTATCAGAGACCCAGTACTTC. This codes for CASSVGLSETQYF. The full variable domain, in which reference TRBV9 and TRBJ2-5 provide the parts outside the CDR3, is DSGVTQTPKHLITATGQRVTLRCSPRSGDLSVYWYQQSLDQGLQFLIQYYNGEERAKGNILERFSAQQFPDLHSELNLSSLELGDSALYFCASSVGLSETQYFGPGTRLLVL.

V usage is TRBV28 and J usage is TRBJ2-5; 7 positions agree with TRBD2. Germline values: CDR1 MDHEN, CDR2 SYDVKM. This CDR3 is 16 amino acids long. V was clipped by 4 bases and J by 3 bases; unmatched bases: 11. CDR3 DNA: TGTGCCAGCAGTTACCGTTGGGCGGGAGAAAAAGAGACCCAGTACTTC. Translated, it gives CASSYRWAGEKETQYF. Variable domain in full (rest from reference TRBV28 and TRBJ2-5): DVKVTQSSRYLVKRTGEKVFLECVQDMDHENMFWYRQDPGLGLRLIYFSYDVKMKEKGDIPEGYSVSREKKERFSLILESASTNQTSMYLCASSYRWAGEKETQYFGPGTRLLVL.

The chain combines TRBV27 with TRBJ1-3; 7 nucleotides agree with TRBD1. From germline, CDR1 is MNHEY and CDR2 SMNVEV (reference sequence). This CDR3 has 17 amino acids. Losses at the gene ends were 6 bases for V and 4 bases for J; bases not matched to a gene: 15. CDR3 amino acids: CASSPTYRGSEGNTIYF. The CDR3 DNA is TGTGCCAGCAGCCCCACTTACAGGGGTTCGGAAGGAAACACCATATATTTT.

The chain carries TRBV7-7 and TRBJ2-7, with D possibly matching TRBD2 (6 bases). Germline V gene sequence: CDR1 SSHAT, CDR2 FNYEAQ (reference sequence). The CDR3 has 17 amino acids. Trimming took off 4 bases at V and 6 bases at J, with 25 bases between the two ends. The CDR3 bases are TGTGCCAGCAGCTCGCTAGCGAGGGGCGAGGGTTCGGTCGAGCAGTACTTC. It yields the protein CASSSLARGEGSVEQYF.

On this clone itself: The same CDR3 can be traced to other DNA sequences in this sample. The rearrangement joins TRBV6-1 to TRBJ2-1; D unclear. The germline gives CDR1 MNHNS, CDR2 SASEGT. V lost 9 bases, J lost 0 bases, and 6 bases lay in between. This CDR3 is built from 12 residues. The CDR3 region is CASRLSYNEQFF. In DNA form, the CDR3 reads TGTGCCAGTCGTCTCTCCTACAATGAGCAGTTCTTC.

The chain combines TRBV20-1 with TRBJ2-7, with D perhaps matching TRBD1 or TRBD2 (5 bases each). The ends were cut back, 5 bases at V and 12 bases at J, with 17 bases in the middle. Looked up from germline, CDR1 is DFQATT and CDR2 is SNEGSKA (reference sequence). The CDR3 loop spans 11 amino acids. The CDR3 spells CSAGTGFVWYF. The DNA of the CDR3 is TGCAGTGCTGGGACGGGCTTTGTCTGGTACTTC.

This clone was detected once. The V gene is TRBV6-1, the J gene TRBJ1-2, with D hard to call. V was shortened by 8 bases and J by 4 bases, with 17 bases between the two germline ends. CDR3 length: 14 amino acids. Germline CDR1 MNHNS, CDR2 SASEGT. Here the CDR3 reads CASRLQSSTYGYTF. CDR3 sequence (DNA): TGTGCCAGCCGACTACAGAGTTCAACCTATGGCTACACCTTC.

The chain employs TRBV7-9 and TRBJ1-2, with D perhaps matching TRBD1 (6 bases). Trimming took off 2 bases at V and 4 bases at J, with 20 bases between the two ends. The germline gives CDR1 SEHNR, CDR2 FQNEAQ (reference sequence). The CDR3 length is 17 residues. CDR3 protein: CASSLPQNREVGYGYTF. The CDR3, as DNA: TGTGCCAGCAGCTTACCACAAAACAGGGAGGTGGGCTATGGCTACACCTTC. Full variable domain (missing parts from reference TRBV7-9 and TRBJ1-2): DTGVSQNPRHKITKRGQNVTFRCDPISEHNRLYWYRQTLGQGPEFLTYFQNEAQLEKSRLLSDRFSAERPKGSFSTLEIQRTEQGDSAMYLCASSLPQNREVGYGYTFGSGTRLTVV.

This sequence joins TRBV10-3 and TRBJ1-2, with D possibly TRBD1 on 5 matching bases. The V end was cut by 0 bases, the J end by 0 bases, with 14 bases between. The CDR3 consists of 17 residues. Per germline, CDR1 ENHRY and CDR2 SYGVKD. CDR3 in amino acids: CAISESNAGLPNYGYTF. In DNA, the CDR3 is TGTGCCATCAGTGAGTCGAACGCAGGGCTACCTAACTATGGCTACACCTTC.

The chain has TRBV18 and TRBJ2-3; D is unresolved. V was pared by 7 bases and J by 2 bases, with 10 bases between. Germline V gene sequence: CDR1 KGHSH, CDR2 LQKENI. The CDR3 has 13 residues. CDR3 sequence (DNA): TGTGCCAGCTTTTTGCAATCCACAGATACGCAGTATTTT. Translating it yields CASFLQSTDTQYF.

J is TRBJ2-5 and V is TRBV9; D ambiguous. V gave up 0 bases and J gave up 4 bases, with 10 bases separating them. The CDR3 contains 14 residues. CDR1 is SGDLS and CDR2 is YYNGEE in the germline V gene. The CDR3 nucleotides read TGTGCCAGCAGCGTAGCACCAAACCGAGAGACCCAGTACTTC. Amino acid sequence: CASSVAPNRETQYF.

V usage is TRBV10-3 and J usage is TRBJ1-1, with D perhaps TRBD1 (5 bases). The CDR3 length is 14 residues. V lost 10 bases and J 3 bases, leaving 18 bases between the germline ends. In germline, CDR1 is ENHRY, CDR2 SYGVKD. The CDR3 sequence: CATKDSAGDTEAFF. The CDR3 DNA sequence: TGTGCCACCAAAGACAGTGCGGGGGACACTGAAGCTTTCTTT.

There are a few counts of this clone. The chain links TRBV19 to TRBJ1-2; 7 bases align to TRBD1. CDR3 length equals 14 residues. Trimming removed 2 bases from V and 3 bases from J; junction bases left unmatched: 3. Germline V gene sequence: CDR1 LNHDA, CDR2 SQIVND (reference sequence). The CDR3 here is CASSISTGHYGYTF. In nucleotides, the CDR3 is TGTGCCAGTAGTATATCGACAGGGCACTATGGCTACACCTTC.

To note about this clone: Other DNA variants within this sample encode the same CDR3. J is TRBJ1-2 and V is TRBV29-1; D unresolved. With 6 bases removed from V and 5 bases from J, the gap between germline ends came to 1 base. There are 8 residues in the CDR3. CDR1 and CDR2 from the germline V gene are SQVTM and ANQGSEA. CDR3 nucleotide sequence: TGCAGCGTATATGGCTACACCTTC. Translating gives CSVYGYTF. The full variable domain, in which reference TRBV29-1 and TRBJ1-2 provide the parts outside the CDR3, is SAVISQKPSRDICQRGTSLTIQCQVDSQVTMMFWYRQQPGQSLTLIATANQGSEATYESGFVIDKFPISRPNLTFSTLTVSNMSPEDSSIYLCSVYGYTFGSGTRLTVV.

This sequence joins TRBV4-2 and TRBJ2-5; D is undetermined. Germline values: CDR1 LGHNA, CDR2 YNFKEQ. The CDR3 has 18 residues. With 2 bases removed from V and 1 base from J, the gap between germline ends came to 20 bases. The CDR3 protein is CASSQKSGGPVGQETQYF. The CDR3 region has the DNA TGTGCCAGCAGCCAAAAAAGTGGTGGACCGGTCGGCCAAGAGACCCAGTACTTC.

The CDR3 region is CASSPRTAGNTIYF. The CDR3 region has the DNA TGTGCCAGCAGCCCAAGGACGGCTGGAAACACCATATATTTT. V usage is TRBV6-5 and J usage is TRBJ1-3; no reliable D call. This CDR3 spans 14 amino acids. CDR1 is MNHEY, CDR2 SVGAGI, per germline. Deletions cut 6 bases from V and 2 bases from J, with 11 bases between.

The gene calls are TRBV18 and TRBJ2-1; 10 positions match TRBD2. The CDR3 covers 15 residues. CDR1 is KGHSH, CDR2 LQKENI, per germline. After removal of 3 bases from V and 7 bases from J, the junction contained 6 bases not matched to a gene. The CDR3 coding sequence is TGTGCCAGCTCACCGACGAGGACTAGCGGTAATGAGCAGTTCTTC. This translates into CASSPTRTSGNEQFF.

The chain carries TRBV28 and TRBJ2-7; 8 bases map to TRBD2. Looked up from germline, CDR1 is MDHEN and CDR2 is SYDVKM. V shed 4 bases and J 9 bases; nucleotides not matched to a gene: 11. The CDR3 sequence is 14 residues long. CDR3 sequence (DNA): TGTGCCAGCAGTTCAGCGGGAGCCCGGTATCTGCAGTACTTC. The encoded protein is CASSSAGARYLQYF. Full variable domain (outside the CDR3, taken from reference TRBV28 and TRBJ2-7): DVKVTQSSRYLVKRTGEKVFLECVQDMDHENMFWYRQDPGLGLRLIYFSYDVKMKEKGDIPEGYSVSREKKERFSLILESASTNQTSMYLCASSSAGARYLQYFGPGTRLTVT.